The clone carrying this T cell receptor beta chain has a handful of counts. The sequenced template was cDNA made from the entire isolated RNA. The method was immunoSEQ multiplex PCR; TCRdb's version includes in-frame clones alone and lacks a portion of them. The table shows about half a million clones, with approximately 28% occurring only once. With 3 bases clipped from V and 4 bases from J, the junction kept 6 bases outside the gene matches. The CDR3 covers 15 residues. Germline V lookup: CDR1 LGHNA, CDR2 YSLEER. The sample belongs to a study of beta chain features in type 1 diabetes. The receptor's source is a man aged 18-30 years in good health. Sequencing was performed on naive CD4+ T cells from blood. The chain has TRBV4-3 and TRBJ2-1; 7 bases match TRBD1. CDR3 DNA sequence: TGCGCCAGCAGCCAGAGTTGGACAGGATACAATGAGCAGTTCTTC. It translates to CASSQSWTGYNEQFF.